This TCR beta chain emerged from a study of breast tumors, draining lymph nodes, adjacent tissues. The study, taken as a whole, reports: Compared with lymph nodes, tumors were less diverse; compared with nontumor tissue, more.

The lymph nodes were axillary draining lymph nodes from breast cancer patients. This CDR3 contains 16 residues. The germline V gene encodes CDR1 DFQATT and CDR2 SNEGSKA (reference sequence). V trimming: 7 bases; J trimming: 9 bases; junction bases outside the gene matches: 15. TCRdb re-derived calls from the multiplex PCR reads in MiXCR, one entry per CDR3 protein. The repertoire holds over 250,000 distinct CDR3 sequences, with 30% as singletons. The table lists this clonotype with many counts. Its antigen is unidentified. This sequence originates from a female donor with breast cancer. Some clones in this sample may be carry-over from other donors' samples. V usage is TRBV20-1 and J usage is TRBJ2-1; TRBD2 matches 13 bases. Sequencing was carried out using axillary lymph node tissue. CDR3 protein: CSGRGTSGIARPEQFF. CDR3 DNA: TGCAGTGGCAGGGGGACTAGCGGGATAGCTCGGCCTGAGCAGTTCTTC.